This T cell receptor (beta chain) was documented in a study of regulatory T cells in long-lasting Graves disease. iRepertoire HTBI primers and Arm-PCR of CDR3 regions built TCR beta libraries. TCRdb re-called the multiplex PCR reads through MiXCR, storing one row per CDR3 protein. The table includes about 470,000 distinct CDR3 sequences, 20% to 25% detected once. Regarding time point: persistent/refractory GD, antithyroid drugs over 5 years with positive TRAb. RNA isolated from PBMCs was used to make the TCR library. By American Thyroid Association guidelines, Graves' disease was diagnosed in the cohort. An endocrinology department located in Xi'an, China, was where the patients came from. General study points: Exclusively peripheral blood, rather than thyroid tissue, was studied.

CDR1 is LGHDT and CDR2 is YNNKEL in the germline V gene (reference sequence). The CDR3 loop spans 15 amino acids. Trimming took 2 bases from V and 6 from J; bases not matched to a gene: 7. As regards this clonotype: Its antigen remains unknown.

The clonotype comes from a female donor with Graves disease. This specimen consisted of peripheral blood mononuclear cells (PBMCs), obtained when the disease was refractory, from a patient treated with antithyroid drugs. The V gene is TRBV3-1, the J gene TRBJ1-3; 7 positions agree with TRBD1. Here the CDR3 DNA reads TGTGCCAGCAGCCAACAGACAGGGTCGGCAAACACCATATATTTT. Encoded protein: CASSQQTGSANTIYF.